The rows below give T cell receptor beta chains drawn from one sample of a study of blood T cell repertoires in COVID-19. Here immunoSEQ multiplex PCR was the method, and the copy in TCRdb shows in-frame clones only, minus some. The sample consists of roughly 150,000 clones, 84% of them appearing once. The specimen was peripheral blood. These receptors originate from a woman of 80 years or more with COVID-19, enrolled during active disease. The CDR3 runs from the conserved cysteine through the conserved F or W. Clone size is stated in some rows and not others, as once, few, many or a class when expanded.

cdr3_length	v_call	clone_size	j_call	cdr3_aa
16	TRBV4-2	.	TRBJ2-7	CASSQIASGRALEQYF
14	TRBV5-5	.	TRBJ2-5	CASSLLSGQETQYF
12	TRBV2	few	TRBJ1-1	CASRGTGGFAFF
13	TRBV12-3/TRBV12-4	.	TRBJ1-4	CASSSGSNEKLFF
14	TRBV5-4	.	TRBJ2-1	CASSSGTDYNEQFF
16	TRBV3-1/TRBV3-2	.	TRBJ2-3	CASSHYGAGGTDTQYF
14	TRBV7-5	.	TRBJ1-2	CARRLDRGRDGYTF
15	TRBV10-1	.	TRBJ2-7	CASSETRGITYEQYF
12	TRBV21-1	.	TRBJ2-7	CASSLFYREQYF
14	TRBV5-1	.	TRBJ2-7	CASSLVDGGYEQYF
15	TRBV10-1	once	TRBJ2-1	CASSGGGRARNEQFF
14	TRBV7-9	.	TRBJ2-1	CASSRPGGRNEQFF
16	TRBV5-1	.	TRBJ1-1	CASNGDRGALNTEAFF
15	TRBV7-3	.	TRBJ1-2	CASGNPQPPPHMPIF
15	TRBV5-1	.	TRBJ2-1	CASSPGTGIYNEQFF
15	TRBV5-1	.	TRBJ2-2	CASSLVDSGPGELFF
14	TRBV27	.	TRBJ2-7	CASSFTGGRGEQYF
17	TRBV5-6	.	TRBJ2-5	CASSLVLAGETGETQYF
23	TRBV10-3	.	TRBJ2-1	CAIKTSGSGVAATMTTGYNEQFF
17	TRBV30	once	TRBJ2-6	CAADWDRASSGANVLTF
15	TRBV18	.	TRBJ1-3	CASSRQGKAGNTIYF
14	TRBV7-2	.	TRBJ1-3	CASSATRSGNTIYF
13	TRBV30	.	TRBJ1-1	CACREGRGTEAFF
16	TRBV11-2	.	TRBJ1-2	CASSLARDRVYHGYTF
14	TRBV18	.	TRBJ2-5	CASSPTGSRETQYF
13	TRBV29-1	.	TRBJ1-2	CSVLPGTGNGYTF
14	TRBV6-5	.	TRBJ1-2	CASSPTGVLYGYTF
15	TRBV5-8	.	TRBJ2-5	CASSLVSGGSGAQYF
14	TRBV5-1	.	TRBJ1-6	CASSSTGGDSPLHF
16	TRBV30	.	TRBJ2-5	CAWRKGLAGGQETQYF
13	TRBV6-2/TRBV6-3	.	TRBJ1-2	CASSQQGANGYTF
14	TRBV10-3	.	TRBJ1-4	CATGYAPGGEKLFF
15	TRBV19	.	TRBJ1-3	CASSRTGEPGNTIYF
13	TRBV30	.	TRBJ2-1	CAWRGDRGYEQFF
17	TRBV11-3	.	TRBJ2-1	CASSLGGLAGGDNEQFF
12	TRBV28	.	TRBJ2-5	CASSLFRETQYF
13	TRBV5-4	.	TRBJ2-7	CASSGQGSYEQYF
17	TRBV5-1	.	TRBJ2-2	CASSLRSGGGNTGELFF
13	TRBV19	.	TRBJ1-3	CASRDRGQSTIYF
12	TRBV7-9	.	TRBJ2-7	CASGLAAYEQYF
15	TRBV9	.	TRBJ2-5	CASSGTSGYQETQYF
13	TRBV6-2/TRBV6-3	few	TRBJ1-1	CASSYRDRDSAFF
13	TRBV2	.	TRBJ2-5	CASSETGGGTQYF
12	TRBV3-1/TRBV3-2	.	TRBJ2-7	CASSWGRHEQYF
17	TRBV5-1	once	TRBJ1-2	CASSRGTGGVTNYGYTF
16	TRBV6-5	.	TRBJ2-3	CASSSKNEILTDTQYF
15	TRBV9	.	TRBJ2-2	CASSPETGGTGELFF
14	TRBV18	once	TRBJ1-4	CASSLLGTDEKLFF
13	TRBV10-3	.	TRBJ1-2	CAISESADLVGTF
11	TRBV20-1	.	TRBJ1-2	CSARAPYGYTF
15	TRBV7-2	.	TRBJ2-1	CASSSSGGLYNEQFF
16	TRBV7-9	.	TRBJ2-6	CASSPPGTHGANVLTF
12	TRBV5-5	few	TRBJ1-1	CASSLVGREAFF
15	TRBV2	.	TRBJ2-3	CASSVSGGYTDTQYF
16	TRBV28	.	TRBJ1-2	CASSKMGQGARYGYTF
14	TRBV15	few	TRBJ1-5	CATSRALARQPQHF
14	TRBV6-5	.	TRBJ2-7	CASSTTTGSYEQYF
15	TRBV10-2	.	TRBJ1-3	CASSLSGLSGNTIYF
16	TRBV6-2/TRBV6-3	.	TRBJ2-7	CASSRPGLASSYEQYF